The 13 T cell receptor beta chains given below trace back to one sample, sequenced in a study of identifying expanded T cells in peripheral blood. Profiled with immunoSEQ multiplex PCR; TCRdb holds only in-frame clones, not every one. Altogether fewer than 80,000 clones are present, about 80% being singletons, with the ten largest covering approximately 20%. The sequenced material came from blood. The receptors shown here come from a person between 18 and 75 years old in good health.

V is TRBV2 and J is TRBJ2-2; possible D gene TRBD1, 5 bases. The length of the CDR3 is 12 residues. The germline V gene has CDR1 SNHLY and CDR2 FYNNEI. V dropped 8 bases and J dropped 6 bases, with 10 bases sitting between them. The CDR3 loop reads CASSGFSGELFF. CDR3 DNA: TGTGCCAGCTCAGGGTTTTCCGGGGAGCTGTTTTTT. Based on the CDR3 plus reference TRBV2 and TRBJ2-2, the full variable domain is EPEVTQTPSHQVTQMGQEVILRCVPISNHLYFYWYRQILGQKVEFLVSFYNNEISEKSEIFDDQFSVERPDGSNFTLKIRSTKLEDSAMYFCASSGFSGELFFGEGSRLTVL.

The V gene is TRBV6-1, the J gene TRBJ1-2, with TRBD1 as a possible D gene (6 bases). The CDR3 contains 15 residues. Germline loops: CDR1 MNHNS, CDR2 SASEGT. V dropped 1 base and J dropped 4 bases, with 13 bases sitting between them. The CDR3 loop is CASSEDRVNSYGYTF. For the CDR3, the DNA is TGTGCCAGCAGTGAAGACAGGGTCAATAGCTATGGCTACACCTTC.

The genes are TRBV5-1 and TRBJ1-4; 8 bases match TRBD1. Germline assignment: CDR1 SGHRS and CDR2 YFSETQ. CDR3 size: 15 residues. Unmatched junction bases numbered 8, after V lost 3 bases and J lost 7 bases. CDR3 sequence: CASSWGDRGTEKLFF. For the CDR3, the DNA is TGCGCCAGCAGCTGGGGCGACAGGGGAACTGAAAAACTGTTTTTT.

The V and J genes are TRBV11-2 and TRBJ2-5, with TRBD2 identical over 11 bases. In germline, CDR1 is SGHAT, CDR2 FQNNGV. The junction had 3 bases not matched to a gene; V was cut back by 5 bases and J by 1 base. This CDR3 spans 15 amino acids. The CDR3 coding sequence is TGTGCCAGCAGCGCGACTAGCGGGGCCCAAGAGACCCAGTACTTC. It is translated as CASSATSGAQETQYF.

V is TRBV30 and J is TRBJ2-3; 11 bases align to TRBD2. V shed 7 bases and J 5 bases; nucleotides not matched to a gene: 17. Germline V gives CDR1 GTSNPN, CDR2 SVGIG (reference sequence). This CDR3 comprises 17 residues. In DNA form, the CDR3 reads TGTGCCTCCAATCCGGGCCTTACTAGCGGGAGTGGAGATACGCAGTATTTT. This encodes CASNPGLTSGSGDTQYF.

V usage is TRBV5-6 and J usage is TRBJ2-2; D possibly corresponds to TRBD1 (8 bases). The CDR3 loop spans 15 amino acids. From germline, CDR1 is SGHDT and CDR2 YYEEEE. Trimming took 2 bases from V and 3 from J, leaving 11 bases between them. CDR3 residues: CASSLQGGYTGELFF. The CDR3 nucleotides are TGTGCCAGCAGCTTACAGGGGGGGTACACCGGGGAGCTGTTTTTT.

The J gene is TRBJ2-1, the V gene TRBV5-1; TRBD1 matches at 9 bases. V dropped 6 bases and J dropped 6; count of bases not matched to a gene: 13. Germline CDR1 and CDR2: SGHRS and YFSETQ. CDR3 size: 16 residues. The CDR3 region has the DNA TGCGCCAGCAACACTTCCCCGGGACAGGGAAGCAATGAGCAGTTCTTC. This encodes CASNTSPGQGSNEQFF.

The J gene is TRBJ2-3, the V gene TRBV7-2; possibly TRBD1 for D (5 bases). CDR3 length equals 15 residues. Germline V gene data show CDR1 as SGHTA and CDR2 as FQGNSA. V lost 5 bases and J 4 bases, leaving 16 bases between the germline ends. CDR3 DNA: TGTGCCAGCAGCCCAGTTACAGGACCTGCAGATACGCAGTATTTT. Translated, it gives CASSPVTGPADTQYF.

This chain links TRBV10-3 with TRBJ1-1, with 7 bases identical to TRBD1. The germline gives CDR1 ENHRY, CDR2 SYGVKD. The CDR3 spans 14 residues. The junction had 4 bases not matched to a gene; V was cut back by 6 bases and J by 0 bases. This CDR3 is CAIRTGAMNTEAFF. CDR3 bases: TGTGCCATCAGAACAGGGGCTATGAACACTGAAGCTTTCTTT.

The chain carries TRBV15 and TRBJ2-1; no firm D call. This CDR3 spans 13 amino acids. Trimming removed 1 base at V and 9 bases at J, with 10 bases between. Germline V lookup: CDR1 LNHNV, CDR2 YYDKDF (reference sequence). CDR3 bases: TGTGCCACCAGCAGAGCGGGTCTGAGTGAGCAGTTCTTC. Protein: CATSRAGLSEQFF.

This clone occurred once. V usage is TRBV5-5 and J usage is TRBJ1-1, with D unclear. Between the trimmed V and J ends, which lost 4 bases and 0 bases, there was a span of 10 bases. Germline V gene data show CDR1 as SGHKS and CDR2 as YYEKEE (reference sequence). The CDR3 sequence is 14 residues long. CDR3 amino acids: CASSRGHMNTEAFF. CDR3 nucleotide sequence: TGTGCCAGCAGCCGCGGGCACATGAACACTGAAGCTTTCTTT.

This clone was observed a handful of times. This rearrangement joins TRBV5-6 to TRBJ1-6; D is ambiguous. Trimming took off 0 bases at V and 10 bases at J, with 5 bases between the two ends. Germline loops: CDR1 SGHDT, CDR2 YYEEEE. CDR3 length: 12 amino acids. CDR3 DNA: TGTGCCAGCAGCTTGGACTGGTCACCCCTCCACTTT. Its translation is CASSLDWSPLHF.

The rearrangement joins TRBV29-1 to TRBJ1-1; the D gene is possibly TRBD1 (5 bases). With 5 bases removed from V and 10 bases from J, the gap between germline ends came to 14 bases. The CDR3 spans 11 residues. The germline V gene has CDR1 SQVTM and CDR2 ANQGSEA. CDR3 protein: CSVTTGLGAFF. CDR3 nucleotides: TGCAGCGTTACTACAGGTCTGGGAGCTTTCTTT.